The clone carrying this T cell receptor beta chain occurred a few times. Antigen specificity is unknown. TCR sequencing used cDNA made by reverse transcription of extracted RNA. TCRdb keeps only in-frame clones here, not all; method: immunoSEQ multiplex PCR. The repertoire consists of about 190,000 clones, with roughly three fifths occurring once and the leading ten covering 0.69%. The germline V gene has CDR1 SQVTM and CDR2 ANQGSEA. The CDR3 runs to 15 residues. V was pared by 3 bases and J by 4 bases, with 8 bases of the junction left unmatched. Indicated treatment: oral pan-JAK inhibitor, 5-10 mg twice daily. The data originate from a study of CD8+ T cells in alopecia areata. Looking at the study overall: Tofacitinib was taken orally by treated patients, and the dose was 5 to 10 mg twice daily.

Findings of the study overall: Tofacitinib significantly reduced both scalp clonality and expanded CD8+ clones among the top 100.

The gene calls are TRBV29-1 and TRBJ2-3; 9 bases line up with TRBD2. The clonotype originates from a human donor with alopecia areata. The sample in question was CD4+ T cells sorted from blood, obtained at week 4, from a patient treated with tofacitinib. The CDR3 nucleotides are TGCAGCGTTGAGGAGGCGGGAGGGCCCCCAGATACGCAGTATTTT. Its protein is CSVEEAGGPPDTQYF.